Listed below are T cell receptor beta chains from one sample, sequenced in a study of multiple sclerosis patients with progressive multifocal leukoencephalopathy. This table comes from immunoSEQ multiplex PCR, and its TCRdb copy is limited to in-frame clones, with some not included. The repertoire holds about 33,000 clones, with over 75% as singletons. Sequenced material: PBMCs, taken from a patient treated with natalizumab. These receptor sequences come from a human donor with progressive multifocal leukoencephalopathy. Both conserved end residues are trimmed from each CDR3. Only some rows state a clone size, as once, few, many or a class for expanded clones.

NA	TRBJ1-1	TRBV29-1	SAGDSLNTEAF
few	TRBJ1-3	TRBV4-3	ASSQALEGGNTIY
once	TRBJ2-3	TRBV28	ASSLAGSTDTQY
NA	TRBJ2-3	TRBV18	ASSPPGSSTDTQY
NA	TRBJ1-5	TRBV4-1	ASSQGGSHQPQH
NA	TRBJ2-1	TRBV4-1	ASSQTGGSYNEQF
NA	TRBJ1-2	TRBV28	ASSYPIGLGVGYT
once	TRBJ2-3	TRBV11-3	ASSAGPWGQGRTDTQY
NA	TRBJ2-1	TRBV6-5	ASSYLGEQF
NA	TRBJ2-2	TRBV19	ASRGQANTGELF
NA	TRBJ1-5	TRBV6-1	ASSPRGDQPQH
few	TRBJ1-5	TRBV28	ASRGRVQPQH
NA	TRBJ2-7	TRBV14	ASSQPDPLFRGHYEQY
few	TRBJ1-2	TRBV28	ASSGRQGRDGYT
NA	TRBJ1-6	TRBV27	ASSLFRAGNSPLH
NA	TRBJ1-6	TRBV4-1	ASSQDHDSNSPLH
NA	TRBJ1-5	TRBV5-1	ASSLTGAGNNQPQH